The clone carrying this TCR beta chain has at least ten counts. The data belong to a study of T cells after yellow fever vaccination. One entry per CDR3 protein results from TCRdb running MiXCR on the 5' RACE reads. Of about 360,000 distinct CDR3 sequences in the sample, approximately 6% were seen once. This CDR3 region has 13 residues. With V trimmed by 4 bases and J by 7 bases, 5 bases remained unmatched. Germline V CDR1 and CDR2: SGHTA, FQGNSA. The chain carries TRBV7-2 and TRBJ2-5, with 8 bases identical to TRBD1. Specimen: PBMCs, collected 5 days after the yellow fever booster vaccination. This receptor was identified in a man aged 25 to 40 who received the YFV17D yellow fever vaccine. The CDR3 region is CASSSTGDRTQYF. Here the CDR3 DNA reads TGTGCCAGCAGCTCGACAGGGGATCGGACCCAGTACTTC.